The 29 T cell receptor beta chains reported below all come from one sample, sequenced in a study of T cell repertoires in cytomegalovirus infection. TCRdb analysed the reads with MiXCR anew, one entry per CDR3 protein. This table holds around 310,000 distinct CDR3 sequences, roughly a sixth found once. The sample consisted of PBMCs. All receptors come from a human donor in good health (CMV status not recorded). Some clones in this sample may be carry-over from other donors' samples.

This clonotype occurred a few times. The chain couples TRBV6-5 to TRBJ2-5; D not resolved. The CDR3 is made up of 13 amino acids. Germline V lookup: CDR1 MNHEY, CDR2 SVGAGI. V gave up 6 bases and J gave up 0 bases, with 8 bases separating them. DNA of the CDR3: TGTGCCAGCAGCAAGGACCACCAAGAGACCCAGTACTTC. Residues: CASSKDHQETQYF.

The V gene is TRBV28, the J gene TRBJ2-1; 12 bases fit TRBD1. The germline V gene encodes CDR1 MDHEN and CDR2 SYDVKM. Trimming removed 3 bases from V and 0 bases from J; junction bases left unmatched: 9. The CDR3 runs to 19 residues. DNA of the CDR3: TGTGCCAGCAGTTTCACGGGGACAGGGGGCATCTACTCCTACAATGAGCAGTTCTTC. It is translated as CASSFTGTGGIYSYNEQFF.

This clonotype was counted only a few times. The CDR3 sequence: CASSLSGPMTDTQYF. In DNA, the CDR3 is TGTGCCAGCAGCTTATCGGGGCCTATGACAGATACGCAGTATTTT. The chain recombines TRBV7-2 with TRBJ2-3, with D perhaps being TRBD1 or TRBD2 (5 bases each). The V end lost 2 bases, the J end lost 3 bases, and 12 bases lay between the germline ends. Germline V gives CDR1 SGHTA, CDR2 FQGNSA. This CDR3 region has 15 residues.

J is TRBJ1-5 and V is TRBV20-1; no reliable D call. V was pared by 3 bases and J by 2 bases, with 5 bases between. CDR1 DFQATT and CDR2 SNEGSKA come from the germline V gene (reference sequence). This CDR3 spans 12 amino acids. CDR3: CSASGGNQPQHF. CDR3 bases: TGCAGTGCTAGCGGGGGCAATCAGCCCCAGCATTTT.

With regard to this clonotype: A much larger clone differs from this one at a single base, so this may be a read error. The CDR3 spells CANRQTASYEQYF. The CDR3 nucleotides are TGTGCCAACCGACAGACGGCCTCCTACGAGCAGTACTTC. The chain uses TRBV7-2 and TRBJ2-7, with D perhaps TRBD1 (5 bases). The CDR3 loop spans 13 amino acids. The V end was cut by 10 bases, the J end by 0 bases, with 13 bases between. Germline V gene lookup returns CDR1 SGHTA and CDR2 FQGNSA.

This clonotype has a handful of counts. This rearrangement joins TRBV12-3 or TRBV12-4 to TRBJ2-3; possibly TRBD2 for D (6 bases). V dropped 8 bases and J dropped 6 bases, with 18 bases sitting between them. This CDR3 has 14 residues. In DNA, the CDR3 is TGTGCCAGCGGAACCGGGGGTAAACTCGATACGCAGTATTTT. This translates into CASGTGGKLDTQYF.

There are many counts of this clonotype. This chain links TRBV7-2 with TRBJ2-5; D call uncertain. The length of the CDR3 is 15 residues. Germline values: CDR1 SGHTA, CDR2 FQGNSA. Trimming shortened V by 5 bases and J by 0 bases, and 13 bases separated the two germline ends. The CDR3 nucleotides read TGTGCCAGCAGCCCTCAGACACGGTACCAAGAGACCCAGTACTTC. This sequence encodes CASSPQTRYQETQYF.

This clonotype was recorded at least ten times. The V gene is TRBV7-9, the J gene TRBJ2-4; unclear D gene. The CDR3 consists of 16 residues. CDR1 SEHNR and CDR2 FQNEAQ come from the germline V gene (reference sequence). Trimming stripped 7 bases from V and 0 bases from J, with 16 bases between. CDR3: CASTSTPRLAKNIQYF. For the CDR3, the DNA is TGTGCCAGCACCTCAACCCCACGGCTAGCCAAAAACATTCAGTACTTC.

This chain connects TRBV20-1 to TRBJ1-5, with 7 bases aligning to TRBD1. Trimming took 2 bases from V and 5 from J; bases not matched to a gene: 3. CDR1 and CDR2 (germline): DFQATT, SNEGSKA (reference sequence). This CDR3 spans 13 amino acids. The CDR3 spells CSARRGGDQPQHF. CDR3 sequence (DNA): TGCAGTGCTAGAAGAGGGGGCGATCAGCCCCAGCATTTT.

At least ten counts were recorded for this clonotype. This chain connects TRBV7-8 to TRBJ1-6, with a possible D match to TRBD1 (5 bases). The germline V gene has CDR1 SGHVS and CDR2 FQNEAQ. Trimming took 5 bases from V and 7 from J, leaving 12 bases between them. This CDR3 spans 14 amino acids. The CDR3 is CASSPSQGNSPLHF. Written as DNA, the CDR3 is TGTGCCAGCAGCCCGAGCCAGGGAAATTCACCCCTCCACTTT.

V gene TRBV27 combines with J gene TRBJ2-1; TRBD1 aligns across 7 bases. After removal of 6 bases from V and 5 bases from J, the junction contained 13 bases not matched to a gene. The CDR3 has 16 residues. Germline CDR1 and CDR2: MNHEY and SMNVEV (reference sequence). The CDR3 loop reads CASSDRVGSYDNEQFF. DNA of the CDR3: TGTGCCAGCAGCGACAGGGTTGGGTCTTACGACAATGAGCAGTTCTTC.

Ten or more counts support this clonotype. The J gene is TRBJ2-5, the V gene TRBV12-3 or TRBV12-4; 13 bases fit TRBD2. The J segment lost 7 bases and the V segment lost 3 bases, leaving 5 bases of the junction unmatched. The CDR3 extends over 15 amino acids. CDR3 sequence: CASSLTSGGSGTQYF. The CDR3 DNA sequence: TGTGCCAGCAGTTTGACTAGCGGGGGGAGTGGGACCCAGTACTTC.

Ten or more counts support this clonotype. In DNA form, the CDR3 reads TGTGCCAGCAGCTTAGGGCCACTTCAGTATAATTCACCCCTCCACTTT. It encodes CASSLGPLQYNSPLHF. V usage is TRBV7-2 and J usage is TRBJ1-6; D unclear. Germline V lookup: CDR1 SGHTA, CDR2 FQGNSA. This CDR3 has 16 amino acids. V lost 1 base and J lost 4, with 11 bases in between.

The chain recombines TRBV12-3 or TRBV12-4 with TRBJ1-6; no clear D gene. Trimming removed 2 bases from V and 11 bases from J, with 7 bases in between. This CDR3 has 12 residues. CDR3 loop: CASSLLGTPLHF. CDR3 sequence (DNA): TGTGCCAGCAGTTTACTGGGAACACCCCTCCACTTT.

The chain's CDR3 is CASTLRALAGGQETQYF. In nucleotides, the CDR3 is TGTGCCAGCACCCTTAGGGCCCTAGCGGGGGGCCAAGAGACCCAGTACTTC. The V and J genes are TRBV2 and TRBJ2-5; 11 bases align to TRBD2. Germline V gene lookup returns CDR1 SNHLY and CDR2 FYNNEI. V shed 7 bases and J 1 base; nucleotides not matched to a gene: 11. This CDR3 region has 17 residues.

This clonotype has only a few counts. The genes are TRBV19 and TRBJ1-2; D unresolved. The germline V and J ends were trimmed by 2 bases and 5 bases, with 15 bases remaining between them. CDR1 LNHDA and CDR2 SQIVND come from the germline V gene (reference sequence). This CDR3 is 15 amino acids long. This CDR3 reads CASSIKVDRGYGYTF. The CDR3 DNA sequence: TGTGCCAGTAGTATAAAAGTGGACCGCGGATATGGCTACACCTTC.

Many counts were recorded for this clonotype. The chain uses TRBV7-2 and TRBJ2-3; D is unresolved. Looked up from germline, CDR1 is SGHTA and CDR2 is FQGNSA. The CDR3 consists of 14 residues. The V end lost 0 bases, the J end lost 2 bases, and 6 bases lay between the germline ends. The DNA for the CDR3 is TGTGCCAGCAGCTTAGCGGTCGACACAGATACGCAGTATTTT. It is translated as CASSLAVDTDTQYF.

There are many counts of this clonotype. The V gene is TRBV7-2, the J gene TRBJ1-2, with 11 positions matching TRBD1. Germline loops: CDR1 SGHTA, CDR2 FQGNSA. J was trimmed by 4 bases and V by 3 bases; bases with no gene match: 4. CDR3 length: 15 residues. The CDR3 DNA reads TGTGCCAGCAGCTTCGGACAGGGGGCTGCCTATGGCTACACCTTC. It specifies CASSFGQGAAYGYTF. The full variable domain, with the rest looked up from reference TRBV7-2 and TRBJ1-2, is GAGVSQSPSNKVTEKGKDVELRCDPISGHTALYWYRQSLGQGLEFLIYFQGNSAPDKSGLPSDRFSAERTGGSVSTLTIQRTQQEDSAVYLCASSFGQGAAYGYTFGSGTRLTVV.

The V call is TRBV4-3, the J call TRBJ1-2, with D unresolved. This CDR3 contains 14 residues. Deletions cut 0 bases from V and 4 bases from J, with 9 bases between. The germline V gene has CDR1 LGHNA and CDR2 YSLEER. The CDR3 bases are TGCGCCAGCAGCCAAGACTCGGGGAGCTATGGCTACACCTTC. Its protein is CASSQDSGSYGYTF.

The chain uses TRBV28 and TRBJ2-1; tentative D call: TRBD1 (5 bases). Trimming took off 1 base at V and 4 bases at J, with 17 bases between the two ends. This CDR3 region has 17 residues. Germline V gene data show CDR1 as MDHEN and CDR2 as SYDVKM. CDR3 coding DNA: TGTGCCAGCAGTTTATCTTACGACAGTCGACATTACAATGAGCAGTTCTTC. It is translated as CASSLSYDSRHYNEQFF.

The V gene is TRBV6-5, the J gene TRBJ2-7, with TRBD1 matching over 9 bases. With V trimmed by 6 bases and J by 0 bases, 6 bases remained unmatched. Germline loops: CDR1 MNHEY, CDR2 SVGAGI. The CDR3 runs 15 residues. CDR3 DNA: TGTGCCAGCAGCCCGGGACAGGGTCACTCCTACGAGCAGTACTTC. Its translation is CASSPGQGHSYEQYF.

In the case of this clonotype: Germline and junction disagree at one end, which may indicate a read error. The CDR3 spells CASTLGLAGGPSKNIQYF. CDR3 bases: TGTGCCAGCACTTTAGGGCTAGCGGGGGGGCCTAGCAAAAACATTCAGTACTTC. The rearrangement uses TRBV12-3 or TRBV12-4 and TRBJ2-4; 12 bases are shared with TRBD2. This CDR3 spans 18 amino acids.

A word on this clonotype: One base away lies a much larger clone, so this may be a sequencing read error. The chain links TRBV6-5 to TRBJ2-6; 8 nucleotides line up with TRBD1. This CDR3 has 16 amino acids. Per the germline V gene, CDR1 is MNHEY and CDR2 is SVGAGI. The CDR3 loop is CASSHSTGEGANVLTF. As DNA, the CDR3 is TGTGCCAGCAGTCACTCGACAGGGGAAGGGGCCAACGTCCTGACTTTC.

This clonotype was seen repeatedly, ten times or more. The chain employs TRBV2 and TRBJ2-7; 10 nucleotides line up with TRBD1. The length of the CDR3 is 14 residues. Trimming cost V 6 bases and J 5 bases; bases outside gene matches: 7. The germline V gene encodes CDR1 SNHLY and CDR2 FYNNEI. The CDR3 loop reads CASRKDRGNHEQYF. The CDR3 DNA reads as TGTGCCAGCAGGAAGGACAGGGGGAATCACGAGCAGTACTTC.

This clonotype has just a few counts. The chain employs TRBV6-5 and TRBJ2-7; the match to TRBD2 covers 7 bases. V dropped 0 bases and J dropped 3; count of bases not matched to a gene: 5. The CDR3 totals 15 residues. Germline V gene sequence: CDR1 MNHEY, CDR2 SVGAGI. The CDR3 nucleotides read TGTGCCAGCAGTTACTCCCGGGAGGTGGGCTACGAGCAGTACTTC. This encodes CASSYSREVGYEQYF.

The chain is built from TRBV4-2 and TRBJ1-2; D gene unclear. This CDR3 is built from 15 residues. Deletions cut 3 bases from V and 0 bases from J, with 11 bases between. CDR1 and CDR2 (germline): LGHNA, YNFKEQ. In nucleotides, the CDR3 is TGTGCCAGCAGCCACCAAAAGCCATCTAACTATGGCTACACCTTC. Amino acids: CASSHQKPSNYGYTF.

With respect to this clonotype: This may be a read error, as it is one base from a much larger clone. CDR3 coding DNA: TGTTCCAGCAGCCGGACCCGAATCAGTTCCTACGAGCAGTACTTC. It translates to CSSSRTRISSYEQYF. The chain has TRBV4-1 and TRBJ2-7; D call uncertain. Germline assignment: CDR1 MGHRA and CDR2 YSYEKL. This CDR3 comprises 15 residues.

This clonotype was counted at least ten times. The gene calls are TRBV11-2 and TRBJ1-1; no clear D. The CDR3 is 14 residues long. Germline values: CDR1 SGHAT, CDR2 FQNNGV. V was trimmed by 5 bases and J by 7 bases, leaving 17 bases between them. Here the CDR3 DNA reads TGTGCCAGCAGCACAAGAGACAACACCTTTGAAGCTTTCTTT. Protein: CASSTRDNTFEAFF. Full variable domain (missing parts from reference TRBV11-2 and TRBJ1-1): EAGVAQSPRYKIIEKRQSVAFWCNPISGHATLYWYQQILGQGPKLLIQFQNNGVVDDSQLPKDRFSAERLKGVDSTLKIQPAKLEDSAVYLCASSTRDNTFEAFFGQGTRLTVV.

This clonotype has a count of ten or more. This chain uses TRBV11-2 with TRBJ1-1; no firm D call. This CDR3 region has 17 residues. The germline V gene encodes CDR1 SGHAT and CDR2 FQNNGV. Between the trimmed V and J ends, which lost 5 bases and 1 base, there was a span of 20 bases. The CDR3 loop reads CASSTTRGWFENTEAFF. CDR3 coding DNA: TGTGCCAGCAGCACGACCCGAGGGTGGTTTGAGAACACTGAAGCTTTCTTT.